These T cell receptor beta chains were read from a single sample in a study of blood T cell repertoires in COVID-19. Using immunoSEQ multiplex PCR, the repertoire was profiled, and TCRdb retains in-frame clones only, with some absent. The sample has 55,000 to 80,000 clones, more than 60% seen once. The material sequenced was peripheral blood. These receptors were obtained from a woman at least 80 years old with active or convalescent COVID-19. The CDR3 runs from the conserved cysteine through the conserved F or W. A D gene is named only where the DNA matches it firmly.

V,D,CDR3
TRBV6-5,TRBD1,CASSYPGTGGGEQYF
TRBV6-5,-,CASSPHDRPNTEAFF
TRBV13,-,CASPRGLNEKLFF
TRBV7-3,-,CASSLNSWALNSPLHF
TRBV3-1/TRBV3-2,-,CASSHAFGNTEAFF
TRBV19,-,CASSTTGVNYGYTF
TRBV5-1,-,CASSRDSTTEAFF
TRBV27,-,CASSRLGETQYF
TRBV5-1,TRBD1,CASSLDPQGAIEAFF
TRBV4-1,TRBD1,CASSHRVGTGGSNEQYF
TRBV5-1,-,CASSLGAYEQYF
TRBV5-1,TRBD1,CASSLTGGDETQYF
TRBV5-1,TRBD2,CASSSRTSGGGDTQYF
TRBV27,-,CASSRQGQDYGYTF
TRBV9,-,CASSVGATGHLGETQYF
TRBV5-4,TRBD1,CASSDRQGSSYNEQFF
TRBV30,-,CAWSPGQETQYF
TRBV5-4,TRBD2,CASSIAPTSAGETQYF
TRBV7-9,-,CASSPDRIGYGYTF
TRBV30,-,CAWSVSGAVSFYGYTF
TRBV5-1,TRBD1,CASSTGTGATRTEAFF
TRBV5-8,-,CASLRAGETDTQYF